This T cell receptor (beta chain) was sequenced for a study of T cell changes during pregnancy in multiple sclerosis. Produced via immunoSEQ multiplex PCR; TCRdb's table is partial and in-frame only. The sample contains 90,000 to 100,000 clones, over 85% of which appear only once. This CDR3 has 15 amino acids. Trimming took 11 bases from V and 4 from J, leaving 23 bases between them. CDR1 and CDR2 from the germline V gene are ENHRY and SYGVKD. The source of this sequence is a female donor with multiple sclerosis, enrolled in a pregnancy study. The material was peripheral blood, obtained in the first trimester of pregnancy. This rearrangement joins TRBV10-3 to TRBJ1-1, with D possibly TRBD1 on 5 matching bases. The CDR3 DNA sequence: TGTGCCTCTCGCCAGGGCGGGGAACGAGGCACTGAAGCTTTCTTT. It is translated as CASRQGGERGTEAFF.